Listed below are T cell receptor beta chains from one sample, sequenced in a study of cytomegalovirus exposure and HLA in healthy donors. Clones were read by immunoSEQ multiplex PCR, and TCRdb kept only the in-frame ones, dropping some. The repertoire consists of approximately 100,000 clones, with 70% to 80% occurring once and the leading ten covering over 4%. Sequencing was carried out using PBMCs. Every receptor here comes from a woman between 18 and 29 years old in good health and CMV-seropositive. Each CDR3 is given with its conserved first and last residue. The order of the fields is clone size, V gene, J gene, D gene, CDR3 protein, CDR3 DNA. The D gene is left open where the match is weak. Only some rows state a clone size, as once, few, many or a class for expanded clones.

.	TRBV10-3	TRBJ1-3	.	CAITGAGNTIYF	TGTGCCATCACAGGGGCTGGAAACACCATATATTTT
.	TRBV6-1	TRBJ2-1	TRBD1	CASSEWSGGSYNEQFF	TGTGCCAGCAGTGAATGGTCAGGGGGCTCCTACAATGAGCAGTTCTTC
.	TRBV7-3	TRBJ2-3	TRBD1	CASSLRSRTGRDTQYF	TGTGCCAGCAGCTTAAGGAGTCGGACAGGGAGAGATACGCAGTATTTT
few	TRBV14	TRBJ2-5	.	CASSGQARTATQETQYF	TGTGCCAGCAGCGGGCAAGCCCGGACAGCGACCCAAGAGACCCAGTACTTC
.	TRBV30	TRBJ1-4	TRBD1	CASPTGGAGEKLFF	TGTGCCTCACCCACAGGGGGCGCGGGTGAAAAACTGTTTTTT
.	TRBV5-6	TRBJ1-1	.	CASSWRAGAPKTEAFF	TGTGCCAGCAGCTGGCGGGCAGGGGCCCCGAAGACTGAAGCTTTCTTT
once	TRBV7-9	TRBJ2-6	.	CASSLDLSSGANVLTF	TGTGCCAGCAGCTTAGATTTGAGCTCTGGGGCCAACGTCCTGACTTTC
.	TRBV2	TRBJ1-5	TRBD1	CASTREGASQPQHF	TGTGCCAGCACCCGGGAGGGGGCAAGCCAGCCCCAGCATTTT
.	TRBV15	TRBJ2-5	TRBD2	CATSRGASGTRETQYF	TGTGCCACCAGCAGAGGAGCTAGCGGGACTCGGGAGACCCAGTACTTC
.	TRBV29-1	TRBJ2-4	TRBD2	CSVLREAKNIQYF	TGCAGCGTTCTGCGGGAGGCCAAAAACATTCAGTACTTC
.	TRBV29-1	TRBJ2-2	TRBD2	CSVEGLAGEGLFF	TGCAGCGTTGAGGGACTAGCGGGAGAGGGGCTGTTTTTT
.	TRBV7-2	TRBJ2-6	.	CASSGDLLLTAGANVLTF	TGTGCCAGCAGCGGAGACCTACTACTAACCGCGGGGGCCAACGTCCTGACTTTC
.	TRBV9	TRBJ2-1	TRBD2	CASRREGLDEQFF	TGTGCCAGCCGGCGGGAGGGCCTGGATGAGCAGTTCTTC
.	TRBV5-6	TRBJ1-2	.	CASSLGPGGVGNYGYTF	TGTGCCAGCAGCTTGGGGCCCGGGGGAGTGGGGAACTATGGCTACACCTTC
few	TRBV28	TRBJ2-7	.	CASSPDGSEQYF	TGTGCCAGCAGCCCCGACGGGTCCGAGCAGTACTTC
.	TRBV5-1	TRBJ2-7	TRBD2	CASSLGTSDYEQYF	TGCGCCAGCAGCTTGGGGACTAGCGACTACGAGCAGTACTTC
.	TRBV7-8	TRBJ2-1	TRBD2	CASRPREGVYNEQFF	TGTGCCAGCAGACCGCGGGAGGGAGTTTACAATGAGCAGTTCTTC
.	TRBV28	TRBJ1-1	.	CASSFQAAAFF	TGTGCCAGCAGTTTTCAGGCAGCAGCTTTCTTT
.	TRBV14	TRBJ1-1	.	CASSQVGGEGTEAFF	TGTGCCAGCAGCCAAGTGGGTGGCGAGGGAACTGAAGCTTTCTTT
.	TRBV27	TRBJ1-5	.	CASRPQGNSNQPQHF	TGTGCCAGCAGACCACAGGGAAATAGCAATCAGCCCCAGCATTTT
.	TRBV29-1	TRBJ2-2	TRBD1	CSVRQGAGGELFF	TGCAGCGTTAGACAGGGGGCGGGCGGGGAGCTGTTTTTT
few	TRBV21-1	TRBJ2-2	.	CASSKESGNLNTGELFF	TGTGCCAGCAGCAAAGAAAGCGGGAACCTTAACACCGGGGAGCTGTTTTTT
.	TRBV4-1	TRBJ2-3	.	CASSQSGLLTDTQYF	TGCGCCAGCAGCCAATCAGGGCTTCTCACAGATACGCAGTATTTT